Below are 12 T cell receptor beta chains sequenced from a single sample in a study of beta chain features in type 1 diabetes. The isolated RNA, all of it, was reverse transcribed, so expressed TCRB transcripts were what got sequenced. Sequencing was performed with immunoSEQ multiplex PCR; in TCRdb, only in-frame clones are kept and a portion is missing. The sample shows 300,000 to 450,000 clones, roughly 21% of them seen only once. Sequencing was done on a sample of naive CD4+ T cells from blood. The receptor set was obtained from a woman aged 18-29 years in good health.

This clone was observed a few times. V usage is TRBV6-1 and J usage is TRBJ2-7, with 12 bases identical to TRBD1. CDR3 size: 15 residues. The ends lost 4 bases at V and 3 bases at J; junction bases unmatched: 4. Looked up from germline, CDR1 is MNHNS and CDR2 is SASEGT. The CDR3 here is CASSARDRGLYEQYF. Written as DNA, the CDR3 is TGTGCCAGCAGTGCCCGGGACAGGGGGCTCTACGAGCAGTACTTC.

This chain uses TRBV29-1 with TRBJ1-1; a weak D match, TRBD1 (5 bases). V was pared by 6 bases and J by 0 bases, with 11 bases between. CDR1 is SQVTM, CDR2 ANQGSEA, per germline. The CDR3 spans 13 residues. The CDR3 DNA reads TGCAGCGTGGGTCAGGGCCTGAACACTGAAGCTTTCTTT. The encoded protein is CSVGQGLNTEAFF.

The chain carries TRBV2 and TRBJ2-5; 8 bases are a match to TRBD2. Unmatched junction bases numbered 9, after V lost 4 bases and J lost 5 bases. Germline V gene lookup returns CDR1 SNHLY and CDR2 FYNNEI. There are 15 residues in the CDR3. The CDR3 protein is CASSVTGTRPETQYF. In DNA, the CDR3 is TGTGCCAGCAGTGTCACCGGGACTAGGCCGGAGACCCAGTACTTC.

This clone was seen a handful of times. J is TRBJ2-7 and V is TRBV12-5; 11 nucleotides line up with TRBD1. V lost 6 bases, J lost 5 bases, and 9 bases stayed unmatched. The CDR3 contains 15 residues. From germline, CDR1 is LGHNT and CDR2 FRNRAP. The CDR3 region is CASGSRTGGIDEQYF. The CDR3 DNA follows: TGTGCTAGTGGCTCGAGGACAGGGGGCATCGACGAGCAGTACTTC.

The table lists this clone with a few counts. This sequence joins TRBV7-6 and TRBJ2-7; D possibly corresponds to TRBD1 (5 bases). Trimming took 10 bases from V and 6 from J, leaving 16 bases between them. CDR1 is SGHVS and CDR2 is FNYEAQ in the germline V gene. The CDR3 totals 12 residues. In DNA form, the CDR3 reads TGTGCCACGATAAGGGGTCCGGTCGAGCAGTACTTC. This codes for CATIRGPVEQYF. Full variable domain (outside the CDR3, taken from reference TRBV7-6 and TRBJ2-7): GAGVSQSPRYKVTKRGQDVALRCDPISGHVSLYWYRQALGQGPEFLTYFNYEAQQDKSGLPNDRFSAERPEGSISTLTIQRTEQRDSAMYRCATIRGPVEQYFGPGTRLTVT.

This clone turned up a few times. The chain couples TRBV5-1 to TRBJ1-4; D possibly corresponds to TRBD1 (6 bases). V was cut by 0 bases and J by 15 bases, with 15 bases left in between. The germline V gene has CDR1 SGHRS and CDR2 YFSETQ. CDR3 length: 13 amino acids. As DNA, the CDR3 is TGCGCCAGCAGCTTGGCTTCGGGGGGCAGGTTGTTTTTT. Encoded protein: CASSLASGGRLFF.

This clone has just a few counts. This chain joins TRBV19 and TRBJ1-1; 7 bases are a match to TRBD1. CDR1 and CDR2 from the germline V gene are LNHDA and SQIVND (reference sequence). The CDR3 totals 13 residues. With V trimmed by 6 bases and J by 8 bases, 9 bases remained unmatched. CDR3 amino acids: CASRRGQGSEAFF. CDR3 coding DNA: TGTGCCAGTAGAAGGGGGCAGGGATCCGAAGCTTTCTTT.

This clone was seen only a few times. The chain employs TRBV2 and TRBJ2-7, with TRBD1 matching over 7 bases. Per the germline V gene, CDR1 is SNHLY and CDR2 is FYNNEI. V gave up 5 bases and J gave up 3 bases; unmatched junction bases: 4. The CDR3 spans 13 residues. CDR3 region: CASSSGTDYEQYF. CDR3 sequence (DNA): TGTGCCAGCAGTTCCGGGACAGACTACGAGCAGTACTTC.

The table lists this clone with a few counts. The J gene is TRBJ2-5, the V gene TRBV9, with 10 bases lining up with TRBD2. The CDR3 runs to 19 residues. Trimming took 0 bases from V and 2 from J; bases not matched to a gene: 13. Germline CDR1 and CDR2: SGDLS and YYNGEE. CDR3 DNA: TGTGCCAGCAGCGTAGGTAGTAGCGGGGGGTCCGATAGACAAGAGACCCAGTACTTC. Translating it yields CASSVGSSGGSDRQETQYF.

The chain uses TRBV7-3 and TRBJ2-2; 7 positions match TRBD1. CDR1 SGHTA and CDR2 FQGTGA come from the germline V gene. The V gene end was trimmed by 5 bases and the J gene end by 6 bases; junction bases not matched to a gene: 6. CDR3 size: 14 residues. The CDR3, as DNA: TGTGCCAGCAGCCGATGGCAGGGGGCCGGGGAGCTGTTTTTT. Amino acids: CASSRWQGAGELFF.

The rearrangement uses TRBV29-1 and TRBJ1-2; TRBD1 matches at 7 bases. V shed 5 bases and J 7 bases; nucleotides not matched to a gene: 13. The germline V gene encodes CDR1 SQVTM and CDR2 ANQGSEA. CDR3 length: 14 residues. In nucleotides, the CDR3 is TGCAGCGTTTCCCTCGACAGGGACGGTGCTGGCTACACCTTC. This translates into CSVSLDRDGAGYTF.

The chain recombines TRBV7-2 with TRBJ2-7; 9 nucleotides align to TRBD1. CDR3 size: 13 residues. Germline trimming cut 4 bases from V and 5 bases from J; bases unmatched to any gene: 3. Germline values: CDR1 SGHTA, CDR2 FQGNSA. As DNA, the CDR3 is TGTGCCAGCAGCTGGGACAGGGAGGACGAGCAGTACTTC. Amino acid sequence: CASSWDREDEQYF.